Described below is a single T cell receptor (beta chain) sequence and its context. Its specificity is not known. A multiplex PCR was run with 60 Vbeta primers and 13 Jbeta primers. The repertoire was sequenced with immunoSEQ multiplex PCR; TCRdb's copy has only in-frame clones and lacks some. The sample lists around 110,000 clones, 70% to 80% occurring once. These data come from a study of cytomegalovirus exposure and HLA in healthy donors. Findings and limits, study-wide: With later analysis, a missense DCLRE1C variant became linked to TCR beta V- and J-gene trimming. Apart from CMV serostatus, no immune exposure information was available. In a later analysis, an Asian-associated ancestry cluster reportedly showed fewer N-insertions than the roughly 730-donor mean.

The CDR3 has 14 residues. Germline V gene data show CDR1 as SNHLY and CDR2 as FYNNEI. V was shortened by 2 bases and J by 3 bases, with 8 bases between the two germline ends. Sequencing used PBMCs. The J gene is TRBJ1-5, the V gene TRBV2, with a possible D match to TRBD1 (5 bases). The source is a female donor in good health and CMV-seronegative. CDR3 nucleotide sequence: TGTGCCAGCAGTGAAAGGACATTCAATCAGCCCCAGCATTTT. Amino acids: CASSERTFNQPQHF.